This T cell receptor (beta chain) derives from a study of blood T cell repertoires in COVID-19 (dated by TCRdb to 2020 to 2021). Regarding the research as a whole: Samples from collaborators originated in the United States, Italy and Spain and spanned both the acute and convalescent phases of COVID-19. The material from the prospective study consisted of cDNA or gDNA derived from T cells, B-cell-depleted T cells, or PBMCs. The repertoires were released in a freely available public database meant as a resource for research on the immune response to SARS-CoV-2. A de-identified subject ID, COVID-19 status, age in years and sex were almost always included in the sample metadata. Subjects who had been exposed to COVID-19, were actively infected with it, or had recovered from it provided the deeply sampled blood TCRbeta repertoires that made up the dataset. Where available, HLA class I and class II types were obtained from metadata supplied by the sample provider rather than from assay-based typing. Samples came from the ongoing ImmuneRACE study (first 160 participants) plus 1,254 subjects from 6 global collaborators. Study-wide conclusions, independent of this receptor: How much clinical and demographic metadata was included differed by source and by participant, and the metadata was provided uncurated.

The immunoSEQ Assay, a bias-controlled multiplex PCR, was used to amplify TCRbeta CDR3 regions from genomic DNA. The source study handled its data this way. The number of nucleated cells in each sample was estimated from the amplification of reference gene primers within the assay. To quantify the absolute abundance of each unique TCRbeta CDR3 rearrangement, sequence reads were collapsed and filtered. For each sample, productive Simpson clonality was calculated by taking the square root of Simpson's diversity index across productive rearrangements. TCRdb mirrors the immuneACCESS table, restricted to in-frame sequences. Some clones are absent from its copies; in checked studies, under half trace to an unresolved V gene, and the reason for the others is unknown. V, J and clone size are those of that table, while D and trimming were read from the DNA. The sample data list fewer than 300,000 clones, and more than 65% of these were observed just once. The biggest ten clones account for about 3.4% of the sample.

The V and J ends are trimmed by 4 bases and 0 bases, leaving 19 bases between them. The CDR3 covers 19 residues, taking in both the cysteine and the phenylalanine. CDR3 DNA is the only sequence kept; it has 57 bases, read in frame from the first base. The germline V gene encodes CDR1 SGHAT and CDR2 FQNNGV. Whole blood was collected in K2EDTA tubes by collaborating institutions according to the institutions' own protocols. For TCRbeta analysis, collaborators shipped samples in one of three forms: frozen whole blood, isolated PBMCs, or DNA extracted from either of those sample types. A word on this clone: There is no known antigen for this receptor. It has no much larger one-base neighbor in the sample; base qualities were not kept.

The receptor was isolated from a woman between 18 and 29 years old with acute or convalescent COVID-19. The chain couples TRBV11-2 to TRBJ2-6, and TRBD2 may be the D gene, going by 6 matching bases. Specimen: peripheral blood. The CDR3: CASSSARIAESSGANVLTF. The nucleotides are TGTGCCAGCAGCTCTGCGCGGATAGCGGAGAGCTCTGGGGCCAACGTCCTGACTTTC.